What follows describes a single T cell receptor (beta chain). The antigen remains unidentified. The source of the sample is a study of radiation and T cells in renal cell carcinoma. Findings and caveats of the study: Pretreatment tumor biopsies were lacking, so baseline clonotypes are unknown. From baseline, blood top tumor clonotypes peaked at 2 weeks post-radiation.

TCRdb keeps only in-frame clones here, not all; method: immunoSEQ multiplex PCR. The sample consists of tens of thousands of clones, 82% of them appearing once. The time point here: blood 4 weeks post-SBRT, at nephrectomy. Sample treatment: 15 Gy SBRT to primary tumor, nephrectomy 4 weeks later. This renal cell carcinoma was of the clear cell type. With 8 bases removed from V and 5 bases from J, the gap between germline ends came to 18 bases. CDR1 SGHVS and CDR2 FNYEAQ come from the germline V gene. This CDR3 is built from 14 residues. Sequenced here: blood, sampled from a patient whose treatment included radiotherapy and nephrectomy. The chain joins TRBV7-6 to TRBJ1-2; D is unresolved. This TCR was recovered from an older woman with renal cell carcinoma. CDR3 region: CASHSSQPGYGYTF. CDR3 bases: TGTGCCAGCCATTCCAGTCAGCCAGGTTATGGCTACACCTTC. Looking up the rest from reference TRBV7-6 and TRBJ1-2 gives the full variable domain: GAGVSQSPRYKVTKRGQDVALRCDPISGHVSLYWYRQALGQGPEFLTYFNYEAQQDKSGLPNDRFSAERPEGSISTLTIQRTEQRDSAMYRCASHSSQPGYGYTFGSGTRLTVV.